The rows below give T cell receptor beta chains drawn from one sample of a study of graft-versus-host responses after intestinal transplantation. Using immunoSEQ multiplex PCR, the repertoire was profiled, and TCRdb retains in-frame clones only, with some absent. This table has approximately 88,000 clones, approximately 94% appearing once. These TCRs are of unknown antigen specificity. The sample was unstimulated CD4+ T cells sorted from spleen or lymph node cells, taken before transplant. The source is a human donor who was the organ donor for an intestinal transplant. Both conserved end residues are part of each CDR3. Fields, in order: clone size, D gene, CDR3 length, V gene, J gene, CDR3 DNA, CDR3 protein. The D gene is left open where the match is weak. The listing skips clone size in some rows; elsewhere it reads once, few, many or a size class.

>.|.|15|TRBV28|TRBJ1-4
TGTGCCAGCAGTTTCGGGGGTGCAACTAATGAAAAACTGTTTTTT
CASSFGGATNEKLFF
>.|.|15|TRBV7-3|TRBJ2-2
TGTGCCAGCAGCTTTCCCCAGGGGAACACCGGGGAGCTGTTTTTT
CASSFPQGNTGELFF
>.|TRBD1|13|TRBV18|TRBJ1-2
TGTGCCAGCTCGCTAGGGACAGACTATGGCTACACCTTC
CASSLGTDYGYTF
>.|TRBD1|17|TRBV6-1|TRBJ1-5
TGTGCCAGCAGTGCGACAGGGAGGAAATGGAGCAATCAGCCCCAGCATTTT
CASSATGRKWSNQPQHF
>.|TRBD1|15|TRBV5-1|TRBJ2-7
TGCGCCAGCAGCTTCATCCGGACAGGGAGGTACGAGCAGTACTTC
CASSFIRTGRYEQYF
>.|.|15|TRBV13|TRBJ2-7
TGTGCCAGCAGCTTAGAACCCCCAGGATCCTACGAGCAGTACTTC
CASSLEPPGSYEQYF
>.|.|14|TRBV7-6|TRBJ2-2
TGTGCCAGCAGCTCCAGAGGTTTCACCGGGGAGCTGTTTTTT
CASSSRGFTGELFF
>.|.|17|TRBV15|TRBJ1-1
TGTGCCACCAACAGAGATAGGAGCCGCCGGGGGGTCACTGAAGCTTTCTTT
CATNRDRSRRGVTEAFF
>.|.|15|TRBV19|TRBJ1-5
TGTGCCAGTAGTATCACACAGTTTAGCAATCAGCCCCAGCATTTT
CASSITQFSNQPQHF
>.|.|13|TRBV30|TRBJ1-1
TGTGCCTGGAGTGTACAGCAGGGCACTGAAGCTTTCTTT
CAWSVQQGTEAFF
>.|TRBD1|15|TRBV9|TRBJ2-1
TGTGCCAGCAGCGTAGTTCCAGGGACAGTCAATGAGCAGTTCTTC
CASSVVPGTVNEQFF
>.|.|13|TRBV11-3|TRBJ1-1
TGTGCCAGCAGCCTGAGGGGTGGGACTGAAGCTTTCTTT
CASSLRGGTEAFF
>once|.|13|TRBV7-2|TRBJ1-4
TGTGCCAGCAGCTCGGATCTAAGTGAAAAACTGTTTTTT
CASSSDLSEKLFF
>.|TRBD1|14|TRBV5-5|TRBJ1-2
TGTGCCAGCAGCGCTACGGGACAGGTGCTTGGCTACACCTTC
CASSATGQVLGYTF
>.|TRBD1|15|TRBV6-1|TRBJ1-5
TGTGCCAGCAGTTCCCCGGGACAGGGGCGGGAGCCCCAGCATTTT
CASSSPGQGREPQHF
>.|.|14|TRBV19|TRBJ2-1
TGTGCCAGTAGGGGTGGGACCTCCTACAATGAGCAGTTCTTC
CASRGGTSYNEQFF
>.|.|15|TRBV11-2|TRBJ2-3
TGTGCCAGCAGCTTAGTACTCGCCACGTGGGATACGCAGTATTTT
CASSLVLATWDTQYF
>.|.|16|TRBV13|TRBJ2-1
TGTGCCAGCAGTCAACGACCGGGACAAACCTACAATGAGCAGTTCTTC
CASSQRPGQTYNEQFF
>.|.|12|TRBV28|TRBJ2-5
TGTGCCAGCAGTCTGTCAGTGGAGACCCAGTACTTC
CASSLSVETQYF
>.|.|16|TRBV28|TRBJ1-2
TGTGCCAGCAGTGTGATAAAGGGTGTAGGTAGCTATGGCTACACCTTC
CASSVIKGVGSYGYTF
>.|TRBD2|15|TRBV6-6|TRBJ2-1
TGTGCCAGCAGAATGTTAGCGGGGGGTGTCTATGAGCAGTTCTTC
CASRMLAGGVYEQFF
>.|TRBD2|15|TRBV19|TRBJ2-1
TGTGCCAGTAGGTCCGAGCGGGGGGGCCGCAATGAGCAGTTCTTC
CASRSERGGRNEQFF
>.|TRBD1|14|TRBV6-1|TRBJ2-4
TGTGCCAGCAGTGTAGGACAGGGGAAAAACATTCAGTACTTC
CASSVGQGKNIQYF
>.|TRBD1|15|TRBV6-5|TRBJ2-7
TGTGCCAGCAGTTACTCCGGGACAGGGGGTTCCGAGCAGTACTTC
CASSYSGTGGSEQYF
>few|.|12|TRBV5-6|TRBJ2-7
TGTGCCAGCAGCTTGGGCCTCCGCGAGCAGTACTTC
CASSLGLREQYF
>once|.|16|TRBV28|TRBJ1-6
TGTGCCAGCAGTTCCCTCAACAGGGCCGGGATTACACCCCTCCACTTT
CASSSLNRAGITPLHF
>.|.|11|TRBV20-1|TRBJ2-7
TGCAGTGCCCCCCACCCCAGGGAGCAGTACTTC
CSAPHPREQYF
>once|TRBD1|15|TRBV28|TRBJ1-6
TGTGCCAGCAGAACAGGGGAAGTCTATAATTCACCCCTCCACTTT
CASRTGEVYNSPLHF
>once|.|14|TRBV7-7|TRBJ2-1
TGTGCTAGCAGCTTACGGGCAGGCGGGTATGAGCAGTTCTTC
CASSLRAGGYEQFF
>.|.|13|TRBV28|TRBJ1-3
TGTGCCAGCTGTGGACGGCGTGGAAACACCATATATTTT
CASCGRRGNTIYF
>.|.|18|TRBV5-1|TRBJ1-1
TGCGCCAGCAGCTTGCGAGCTCCGACGGGGGGAATGAGCACTGAAGCTTTCTTT
CASSLRAPTGGMSTEAFF
>once|.|13|TRBV18|TRBJ1-1
TGTGCCAGCTCACCCTCGGGGACGGTTGAAGCTTTCTTT
CASSPSGTVEAFF
>.|.|16|TRBV28|TRBJ1-2
TGTGCCAGCAGTCTTGTCGGGACACTTACTAACTATGGCTACACCTTC
CASSLVGTLTNYGYTF
>.|TRBD2|12|TRBV29-1|TRBJ2-1
TGCAGCGTTAGGGGACTAGCCAATGAGCAGTTCTTC
CSVRGLANEQFF
>.|TRBD1|16|TRBV5-6|TRBJ2-2
TGTGCCAGCAGCTCCCGACAGGGGCTGGGGACCGGGGAGCTGTTTTTT
CASSSRQGLGTGELFF
>once|.|13|TRBV6-5|TRBJ2-5
TGTGCCAGCAGGTCCAGCGGCGAAGAGACCCAGTACTTC
CASRSSGEETQYF
>.|.|16|TRBV5-1|TRBJ2-3
TGCGCCAGCAGCCCGAACAGGATCCCTAGCACAGATACGCAGTATTTT
CASSPNRIPSTDTQYF
>.|.|13|TRBV6-1|TRBJ1-5
TGTGCCAGCAGGCTTTATAGCAATCAGCCCCAGCATTTT
CASRLYSNQPQHF
>.|TRBD1|16|TRBV5-1|TRBJ1-3
TGCGCCAGCAGCCCGGGACAGTTTGTCTCTGGAAACACCATATATTTT
CASSPGQFVSGNTIYF
>.|TRBD1|16|TRBV19|TRBJ1-1
TGTGCCAGTAGTATCGGGACAGGCGTACGAGTGGCTGAAGCTTTCTTT
CASSIGTGVRVAEAFF
>.|.|13|TRBV19|TRBJ1-2
TGTGCCAGTACCCATACAGGCGTTTATGGCTACACCTTC
CASTHTGVYGYTF
>.|TRBD1|18|TRBV9|TRBJ1-1
TGTGCCAGCAGCGTAGGGATCGGGACAGGGAAGGGGAACACTGAAGCTTTCTTT
CASSVGIGTGKGNTEAFF
>.|.|12|TRBV2|TRBJ1-5
TGTGCCAGCAGTAAGGGTCCTCAGCCCCAGCATTTT
CASSKGPQPQHF
>.|TRBD1|17|TRBV5-6|TRBJ1-6
TGTGCCAGCAGCTTTCAAGGGGGCAGCCGAGCCAATTCACCCCTCCACTTT
CASSFQGGSRANSPLHF
>.|.|15|TRBV7-2|TRBJ2-1
TGTGCCAGCAGCACCACTCGGGGGCGTGACAATGAGCAGTTCTTC
CASSTTRGRDNEQFF
>.|.|15|TRBV7-2|TRBJ1-6
TGTGCCAGCAGCTTAATGGGATCGTCGCATGCGCCCCTCCACTTT
CASSLMGSSHAPLHF
>few|.|15|TRBV5-1|TRBJ1-3
TGCGCCAGCAGCTTGGGACAGGACTCTGGAAACACCATATATTTT
CASSLGQDSGNTIYF
>.|TRBD1|12|TRBV6-5|TRBJ1-5
TGTGCCAGCCAGGGGGCGAATCAGCCCCAGCATTTT
CASQGANQPQHF
>.|.|14|TRBV10-1|TRBJ1-3
TGCGCCAGCAGTGAAAACGTCGGGGGAAACACCATATATTTT
CASSENVGGNTIYF
>.|.|13|TRBV2|TRBJ1-2
TGTGCCAGTAGGATAACAGGGATCTATGGCTACACCTTC
CASRITGIYGYTF
>.|TRBD1|14|TRBV6-1|TRBJ1-2
TGTGCCAGCAGTGGGGACAGGGGAGTTTATGGCTACACCTTC
CASSGDRGVYGYTF
>.|.|15|TRBV25-1|TRBJ1-1
TGTGCCAGCAGTGATCCAGTTGATATGAACACTGAAGCTTTCTTT
CASSDPVDMNTEAFF
>.|.|12|TRBV6-1|TRBJ1-2
TGTGCCAGCAGTGACAGAGACTATGGCTACACCTTC
CASSDRDYGYTF
>.|.|14|TRBV13|TRBJ1-3
TGTGCCAGCAGCCCGCTCGGGATCACGGCAACCATATATTTT
CASSPLGITATIYF
>.|TRBD2|15|TRBV9|TRBJ2-3
TGTGCCAGCAGCGTTGCCCGACTAGCTGCAGATACGCAGTATTTT
CASSVARLAADTQYF
>.|TRBD1|14|TRBV9|TRBJ2-1
TGTGCCAGCACCGTCCGGGACAGTTACAATGAGCAGTTCTTC
CASTVRDSYNEQFF
>.|.|17|TRBV12-5|TRBJ1-3
TGTGCTAGTGGTTTGGGACGGACAGCGGCACCTGGAAACACCATATATTTT
CASGLGRTAAPGNTIYF
>once|.|14|TRBV18|TRBJ1-1
TGTGCCAGCTCACCGCGGGATTTTAGCACTGAAGCTTTCTTT
CASSPRDFSTEAFF
>.|TRBD2|17|TRBV6-1|TRBJ2-5
TGTGCCAGCAGTGAAGCCCCTGTGACTAGCGTACGAGAGACCCAGTACTTC
CASSEAPVTSVRETQYF
>.|.|13|TRBV7-8|TRBJ1-5
TGTGCCAGCAGCGCCGGACCCGGGCAGCCCCAGCATTTT
CASSAGPGQPQHF